These T cell receptor beta chains were read from a single sample in a study of shared clonotypes between healthy human individuals. Only in-frame clones appear in the TCRdb table, and some are missing; sequencing was by immunoSEQ multiplex PCR. The table has some 660,000 clones, 60% to 75% seen once. Sequenced sample: memory CD4+ T cells sorted from blood. All receptors derive from a woman aged 30 to 39 in good health. The CDR3 runs from the conserved cysteine through the conserved F or W. The D gene is left open where the match is weak. Size is omitted from some rows. Given values are once, few, many or a class for expanded clones.

J gene,V gene,clone size,D gene,CDR3 protein,CDR3 DNA
TRBJ2-7,TRBV18,few,-,CASSVGPRGGNEQYF,TGTGCCAGCTCCGTGGGACCCAGGGGAGGCAACGAGCAGTACTTC
TRBJ2-1,TRBV29-1,-,-,CSVGDPSYNEQFF,TGCAGCGTCGGGGACCCCTCCTACAATGAGCAGTTCTTC
TRBJ2-7,TRBV4-2,-,TRBD2,CASSQDRTSGSYEQYF,TGTGCCAGCAGCCAGGACAGGACTAGCGGTTCCTACGAGCAGTACTTC
TRBJ2-6,TRBV7-2,-,-,CASSSHVASGANVLTF,TGTGCCAGCAGCTCCCACGTAGCATCTGGGGCCAACGTCCTGACTTTC
TRBJ2-2,TRBV18,few,-,CASSLFRVKGFSVELFF,TGTGCCAGCTCGCTGTTCCGGGTCAAAGGATTTAGTGTGGAGCTGTTTTTT
TRBJ1-5,TRBV28,-,-,CASSPRTARNQPQHF,TGTGCCAGCAGTCCGCGGACAGCGCGCAATCAGCCCCAGCATTTT
TRBJ2-1,TRBV14,-,-,CASSRKLARDGYNEQFF,TGTGCCAGCAGCCGGAAACTCGCCCGGGACGGCTACAATGAGCAGTTCTTC
TRBJ1-1,TRBV14,-,-,CASSQSNRVGAFF,TGTGCCAGCAGCCAATCTAACAGGGTGGGAGCTTTCTTT
TRBJ2-7,TRBV11-3,-,-,CASSRGEYEQYF,TGTGCCAGCAGCCGAGGGGAGTACGAGCAGTACTTC
TRBJ1-1,TRBV11-2,-,-,CASSLVGVNTEAFF,TGTGCCAGCAGCTTAGTCGGGGTAAACACTGAAGCTTTCTTT
TRBJ2-7,TRBV29-1,-,-,CSVRGAGGYEQYF,TGCAGCGTTCGCGGGGCAGGGGGCTACGAGCAGTACTTC
TRBJ1-1,TRBV28,-,-,CASSLRQRVNTEAFF,TGTGCCAGCAGTTTGCGGCAGCGGGTGAACACTGAAGCTTTCTTT
TRBJ2-7,TRBV27,-,-,CASSLRPLAVENSYEQYF,TGTGCCAGCAGCCTCCGCCCTTTAGCGGTGGAAAACTCCTACGAGCAGTACTTC
TRBJ2-7,TRBV6-6,once,TRBD2,CASTTGLAASYEQYF,TGTGCCAGCACTACCGGACTAGCGGCCTCCTACGAGCAGTACTTC
TRBJ2-1,TRBV29-1,-,-,CSVDGSYNEQFF,TGCAGCGTTGATGGGTCCTACAATGAGCAGTTCTTC
TRBJ2-3,TRBV5-4,-,TRBD1,CASSLVGQGDTQYF,TGTGCCAGCAGCTTGGTAGGACAGGGGGATACGCAGTATTTT
TRBJ2-7,TRBV7-2,-,-,CASSLGSGSSYEQYF,TGTGCCAGCAGCTTAGGATCGGGGAGCTCCTACGAGCAGTACTTC
TRBJ2-5,TRBV5-1,many,-,CASSWQEGRGETQYF,TGCGCCAGCAGCTGGCAGGAGGGCCGGGGAGAGACCCAGTACTTC
TRBJ1-5,TRBV2,once,-,CASSGGATQNQPQHF,TGTGCCAGCAGTGGCGGTGCGACCCAGAATCAGCCCCAGCATTTT
TRBJ2-1,TRBV7-3,-,TRBD2,CASTYSGSFNEQFF,TGTGCCAGTACATATAGCGGGAGTTTCAATGAGCAGTTCTTC
TRBJ1-1,TRBV19,-,-,CASSSQGLNTEAFF,TGTGCCAGTAGTAGTCAGGGTTTGAACACTGAAGCTTTCTTT
TRBJ2-7,TRBV30,-,-,CAWSVTVVEQYF,TGTGCCTGGAGTGTGACAGTTGTGGAGCAGTACTTC
TRBJ1-2,TRBV5-1,-,TRBD1,CASRGGQGPFYYGYTF,TGCGCCAGCAGAGGGGGACAGGGTCCCTTTTACTATGGCTACACCTTC
TRBJ1-5,TRBV18,-,-,CASSPPVREAQPQHF,TGTGCCAGCTCACCACCGGTCAGGGAGGCTCAGCCCCAGCATTTT
TRBJ1-1,TRBV10-1,-,-,CASSERRGGRTEAFF,TGCGCCAGCAGTGAGCGCCGGGGGGGCCGGACTGAAGCTTTCTTT
TRBJ2-5,TRBV15,-,-,CATSFRGLPQETQYF,TGTGCCACCAGCTTCCGGGGCCTTCCCCAAGAGACCCAGTACTTC
TRBJ2-7,TRBV27,-,TRBD2,CASSFGEGYEQYF,TGTGCCAGCAGTTTTGGGGAGGGCTACGAGCAGTACTTC
TRBJ1-2,TRBV2,-,-,CASSDSREYGYTF,TGTGCCAGCAGTGATAGTAGGGAATATGGCTACACCTTC
TRBJ1-1,TRBV29-1,-,-,CSVSATEAFF,TGCAGCGTTTCGGCCACTGAAGCTTTCTTT
TRBJ1-5,TRBV4-1,-,-,CASSQGRAKSGNQPQHF,TGCGCCAGCAGCCAAGGCCGGGCCAAGAGCGGCAATCAGCCCCAGCATTTT
TRBJ1-2,TRBV7-2,-,-,CASSLGHSYGYTF,TGTGCCAGCAGCTTAGGACACAGCTATGGCTACACCTTC
TRBJ1-3,TRBV11-2,-,-,CASSLVWGASNTIYF,TGTGCCAGCAGCTTAGTGTGGGGGGCGAGTAACACCATATATTTT